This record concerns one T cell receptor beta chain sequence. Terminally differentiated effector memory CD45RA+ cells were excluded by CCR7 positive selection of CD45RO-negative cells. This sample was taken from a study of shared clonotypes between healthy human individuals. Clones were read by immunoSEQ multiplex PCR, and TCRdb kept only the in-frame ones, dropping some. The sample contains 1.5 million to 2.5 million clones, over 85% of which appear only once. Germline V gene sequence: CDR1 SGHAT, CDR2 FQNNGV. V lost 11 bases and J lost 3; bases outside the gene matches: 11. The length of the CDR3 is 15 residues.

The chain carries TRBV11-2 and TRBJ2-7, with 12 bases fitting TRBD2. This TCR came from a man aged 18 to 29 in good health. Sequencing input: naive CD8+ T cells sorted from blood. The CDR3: CASTPLTSGGYEQYF. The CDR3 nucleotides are TGTGCCTCAACCCCCTTGACTAGCGGGGGCTACGAGCAGTACTTC. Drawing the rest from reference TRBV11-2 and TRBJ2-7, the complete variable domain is EAGVAQSPRYKIIEKRQSVAFWCNPISGHATLYWYQQILGQGPKLLIQFQNNGVVDDSQLPKDRFSAERLKGVDSTLKIQPAKLEDSAVYLCASTPLTSGGYEQYFGPGTRLTVT.